This TCR beta chain was observed in a study of breast tumors, draining lymph nodes, adjacent tissues. Findings and caveats of the study: Tumor repertoires ranked between lymph nodes and nontumor tissue in diversity, with V and J gene preferences.

Samples came from axillary lymph nodes draining the breast cancer. TCRdb reprocessed the multiplex PCR reads with MiXCR, giving one entry per CDR3 protein. The repertoire has some 230,000 distinct CDR3 sequences, around 34% of them found once; the top ten carry approximately 3.6%. The sample holds many counts of this clonotype. Its antigen is undetermined. V was clipped by 0 bases and J by 1 base, with 11 bases between them. Germline values: CDR1 SGHRS, CDR2 YFSETQ. The CDR3 sequence is 15 residues long. The specimen was axillary lymph node tissue. The genes are TRBV5-1 and TRBJ2-7, with D perhaps matching TRBD2 (6 bases). This TCR derives from a female donor with breast cancer. Some clones in this sample may be carry-over from other donors' samples. The DNA of the CDR3 is TGCGCCAGCAGCTTGGAAGCAGGGAGGTCCTACGAGCAGTACTTC. Translating it yields CASSLEAGRSYEQYF.